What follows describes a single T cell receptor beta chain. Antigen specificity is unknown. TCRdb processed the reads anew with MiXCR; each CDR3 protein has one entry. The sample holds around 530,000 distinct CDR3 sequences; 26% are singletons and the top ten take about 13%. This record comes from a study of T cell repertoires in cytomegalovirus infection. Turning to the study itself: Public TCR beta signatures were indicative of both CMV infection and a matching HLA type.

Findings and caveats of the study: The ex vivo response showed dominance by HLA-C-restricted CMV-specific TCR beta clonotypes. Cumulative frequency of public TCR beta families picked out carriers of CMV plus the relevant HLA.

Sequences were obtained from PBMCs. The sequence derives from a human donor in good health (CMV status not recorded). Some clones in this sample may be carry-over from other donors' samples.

CDR3 amino acids: CASSLLDSPTGNTIYF. CDR3 bases: TGTGCCAGCAGCTTGTTGGACAGCCCTACTGGAAACACCATATATTTT. This sequence joins TRBV7-6 and TRBJ1-3, with a tentative D call TRBD1 (6 bases). Germline lookup yields CDR1 SGHVS and CDR2 FNYEAQ. V gave up 3 bases and J gave up 2 bases, with 14 bases separating them. The CDR3 totals 16 residues. Combining the CDR3 with reference TRBV7-6 and TRBJ1-3 gives the whole variable domain GAGVSQSPRYKVTKRGQDVALRCDPISGHVSLYWYRQALGQGPEFLTYFNYEAQQDKSGLPNDRFSAERPEGSISTLTIQRTEQRDSAMYRCASSLLDSPTGNTIYFGEGSWLTVV.